The clone carrying this T cell receptor beta chain came up once. The repertoire was sequenced with immunoSEQ multiplex PCR; TCRdb's copy has only in-frame clones and lacks some. The sample comprises about 18,000 clones, 87% of which are singletons, and approximately 2% rests with the top ten. The sample is drawn from a study of neoadjuvant nivolumab and ipilimumab in lung cancer. About the research overall: Patients got nivolumab 3 mg/kg on days 1, 15 and 29; combination added ipilimumab 1 mg/kg day 1.

The germline CDR1 and CDR2 sequences are MNHEY and SVGAGI. J was trimmed by 6 bases and V by 0 bases; bases with no gene match: 2. The CDR3 loop spans 14 amino acids. The rearrangement uses TRBV6-5 and TRBJ1-2; 9 nucleotides match TRBD1. Sample: peripheral blood, taken before neoadjuvant nivolumab, alone or with ipilimumab. The origin of this receptor is an adult with non-small cell lung cancer. The CDR3 sequence: CASSYSGTGNGYTF. The CDR3 bases are TGTGCCAGCAGTTACTCAGGGACAGGGAATGGCTACACCTTC.